Listed below are T cell receptor beta chains from one sample, sequenced in a study of cytomegalovirus exposure and HLA in healthy donors. Profiling relied on immunoSEQ multiplex PCR, and the TCRdb table lists in-frame clones only, not all of them. This sample yields 150,000 to 200,000 clones, of which 68% are seen a single time; less than 3.5% belongs to the top ten. Sequenced sample: PBMCs. The receptor source for this set is a woman aged 35 to 49 in good health and CMV-seropositive. The CDR3 runs from the conserved cysteine through the conserved F or W.

TRBJ2-5 | TRBV5-1 | CASGPGTGHQETQYF
. | TRBV2 | CASSERGDGTTGYEQYF
TRBJ1-2 | TRBV6-5 | CASSLLTGRTVYGYTF
TRBJ1-1 | TRBV18 | CASSPGPGITEAFF
TRBJ1-4 | TRBV6-5 | CASSYQSNEKLFF
TRBJ2-3 | TRBV28 | CASSLWGSGSPDTQYF
TRBJ2-7 | TRBV11-2 | CASNSGGGAREQYF
TRBJ1-2 | TRBV6-6 | CASSATGSYGYPF
TRBJ2-7 | TRBV6-5 | CASSADRGSYEQYF
TRBJ2-5 | TRBV4-2 | CASSQDLFAGLAGQETQYF
TRBJ2-3 | TRBV25-1 | CASSGLAGGVNTQYF
TRBJ1-2 | TRBV19 | CASAGTGSPNYGYTF
TRBJ2-1 | TRBV10-3 | CAISDKTGEQFF
TRBJ1-2 | TRBV7-2 | CASSPDDNNYGYTF
TRBJ1-1 | TRBV12-5 | CASGWDRDTEAFF
TRBJ2-7 | TRBV4-2 | CASSLPYSGGRIPEQYF
TRBJ2-3 | TRBV5-1 | CASSPRDRLGDTQYF
TRBJ1-2 | TRBV6-5 | CASSYSGVYGYTF
TRBJ1-5 | TRBV19 | CASSVQAPNQPQNF
TRBJ2-3 | TRBV11-3 | CASSLGLFTDTQYF
TRBJ2-7 | TRBV6-5 | CASRGPVWYEQYF
TRBJ2-2 | TRBV5-1 | CASSLTGDTGELFF
TRBJ2-3 | TRBV28 | CATVEGVIPTDTQYF
TRBJ2-7 | TRBV18 | CASSSGRDRVTYEQYF
TRBJ1-4 | TRBV29-1 | CSVTEDNEKLFF
TRBJ2-3 | TRBV10-3 | CAISQTSGGPDTQYF
TRBJ2-3 | TRBV9 | CASSAKQGPAGTDTQYF
TRBJ1-5 | TRBV7-3 | CASWRGGSNQPQHF
TRBJ2-7 | TRBV6-5 | CASKRQGVYEQYF
TRBJ1-2 | TRBV7-2 | CASSSGQGYGYTF
TRBJ1-1 | TRBV12-2 | CASRLGLQGREGTEAFF
TRBJ2-5 | TRBV6-4 | CASSDPRVQETQYF
TRBJ2-7 | TRBV7-2 | CASSPTRTYEQYF
TRBJ1-4 | TRBV5-8 | CASSPRTGEKLFF
TRBJ1-1 | TRBV28 | CASSLEVGNTEAFF
. | TRBV25-1 | CASSTELYEQYF
TRBJ1-4 | TRBV7-9 | CASSSIPGGGTANEKLFF
TRBJ2-7 | TRBV9 | CASSVEGITSSYEQYF
TRBJ1-4 | TRBV5-1 | CASSLGGRVEEKLFF
TRBJ1-4 | TRBV7-9 | CASSLVRQGARSNEKLFF
TRBJ2-3 | TRBV9 | CASSASTSGTDTQYF
TRBJ2-3 | TRBV5-1 | CASSSENQPSQYF
TRBJ2-3 | TRBV9 | CASSANPAGADTQYF
TRBJ2-7 | TRBV7-8 | CASSLAGTSGFTYEQYF
TRBJ1-1 | TRBV7-9 | CASTGQGEGGTEAFF
TRBJ2-5 | TRBV9 | CASSEGPAGGQETQYF
TRBJ1-2 | TRBV6-5 | CASSYVGIQENYGYTF
TRBJ1-2 | TRBV7-2 | CASSLRSTAGYTF
TRBJ1-2 | TRBV6-4 | CASSDSAGPYGYTF
TRBJ2-7 | TRBV27 | CASRLHSSYEQYF
TRBJ2-5 | TRBV23-1 | CASSMDRERQETQYF
TRBJ2-6 | TRBV7-6 | CASSRLGQGAYGANVLTF
TRBJ2-2 | TRBV28 | CASRIATTNTGELFF
TRBJ2-7 | TRBV6-4 | CASRPGTYEQYF
TRBJ2-7 | TRBV5-1 | CASSLDWDRGMEQYF
TRBJ1-2 | TRBV6-1 | CASSEQGSQGYTF
TRBJ1-4 | TRBV4-3 | CASSQDLMTGGEKLFF
TRBJ2-7 | TRBV6-1 | CASRVAESVAYEQYF
TRBJ1-2 | TRBV6-5 | CASSLGGSGGGYGYTF
TRBJ2-1 | TRBV5-4 | CASSSPNFGTKHEQFF